Here is one T cell receptor (beta chain) with its context. This sample was taken from a study of blood T cell repertoires in COVID-19. About the study: The origin of the acute and convalescent COVID-19 samples was the United States, Italy and Spain.

The germline gives CDR1 MNHEY, CDR2 SVGEGT. This CDR3 is 15 amino acids long. J was trimmed by 2 bases and V by 6 bases; bases with no gene match: 6. Repertoires were generated with immunoSEQ multiplex PCR, while TCRdb's copy carries only in-frame clones and drops some. This repertoire shows about 45,000 clones, roughly nine tenths found once; its top ten account for about 9.2%. V and J are TRBV6-2 or TRBV6-3 and TRBJ1-5, with 8 positions matching TRBD1. This sequence was found in a human donor in a cohort sampled during active COVID-19. Sequencing was performed on peripheral blood. Written as DNA, the CDR3 is TGTGCCAGCAGCTCGGACAGGGTGGGCAATCAGCCCCAGCATTTT. Translated, it gives CASSSDRVGNQPQHF.